Shown below are 14 T cell receptor beta chains from a single sample sequenced in a study of blood T cell repertoires in COVID-19. Here immunoSEQ multiplex PCR was the method, and the copy in TCRdb shows in-frame clones only, minus some. Of about 350,000 clones listed, roughly 86% are singletons. The specimen sequenced was peripheral blood. The receptors derive from a woman between 70 and 85 years old with COVID-19, enrolled during active disease.

The chain carries TRBV7-2 and TRBJ1-1; 9 nucleotides line up with TRBD1. This CDR3 is built from 15 residues. Germline V gene lookup returns CDR1 SGHTA and CDR2 FQGNSA. V was pared by 3 bases and J by 4 bases, with 6 bases of the junction left unmatched. Here the CDR3 DNA reads TGTGCCAGCAGCTTTACAGGGGGCGTTGGCACTGAAGCTTTCTTT. It is translated as CASSFTGGVGTEAFF. Looking up the rest from reference TRBV7-2 and TRBJ1-1 gives the full variable domain: GAGVSQSPSNKVTEKGKDVELRCDPISGHTALYWYRQSLGQGLEFLIYFQGNSAPDKSGLPSDRFSAERTGGSVSTLTIQRTQQEDSAVYLCASSFTGGVGTEAFFGQGTRLTVV.

The J gene is TRBJ2-6, the V gene TRBV9; tentatively, D is TRBD2 (7 bases). The CDR3 is 20 residues long. Deletions cut 2 bases from V and 0 bases from J, with 21 bases between. Per germline, CDR1 SGDLS and CDR2 YYNGEE. The CDR3 DNA is TGTGCCAGCAGCGTTCCGACGGGGGGTCTGGACAGCTCTGGGGCCAACGTCCTGACTTTC. Its translation is CASSVPTGGLDSSGANVLTF. The full variable domain, completed using reference TRBV9 and TRBJ2-6, is DSGVTQTPKHLITATGQRVTLRCSPRSGDLSVYWYQQSLDQGLQFLIQYYNGEERAKGNILERFSAQQFPDLHSELNLSSLELGDSALYFCASSVPTGGLDSSGANVLTFGAGSRLTVL.

This clone was recorded only once. This chain links TRBV19 with TRBJ1-2; perhaps TRBD1 as D (6 bases). This CDR3 region has 17 residues. Trimming removed 3 bases at V and 2 bases at J, with 19 bases between. CDR1 LNHDA and CDR2 SQIVND come from the germline V gene (reference sequence). Here the CDR3 reads CASSIQGPRFSNYGYTF. CDR3 nucleotides: TGTGCCAGTAGTATTCAGGGGCCTCGCTTCTCCAACTATGGCTACACCTTC.

This clone has only one observation. The rearrangement links TRBV9 to TRBJ2-3, with 9 bases that match TRBD2. With V trimmed by 0 bases and J by 2 bases, 4 bases remained unmatched. Looked up from germline, CDR1 is SGDLS and CDR2 is YYNGEE. The CDR3 covers 16 residues. The CDR3 loop is CASSVAGGGATDTQYF. CDR3 DNA sequence: TGTGCCAGCAGCGTAGCTGGCGGGGGGGCCACAGATACGCAGTATTTT.

CDR3 loop: CASSWPSGGARTGELFF. DNA of the CDR3: TGTGCCAGCAGCTGGCCTAGCGGGGGGGCGAGAACCGGGGAGCTGTTTTTT. This chain joins TRBV27 and TRBJ2-2; 12 nucleotides match TRBD2. The junction had 10 bases not matched to a gene; V was cut back by 6 bases and J by 5 bases. The CDR3 totals 17 residues. In germline, CDR1 is MNHEY, CDR2 SMNVEV (reference sequence).

The genes are TRBV14 and TRBJ1-6; D is possibly TRBD1 (5 bases). Germline lookup yields CDR1 SGHDN and CDR2 FVKESK. This CDR3 is built from 15 residues. The V end was cut by 1 base, the J end by 9 bases, with 13 bases between. CDR3 in DNA: TGTGCCAGCAGCCAAGGATCGCAGGGCGGTTCACCCCTCCACTTT. Its translation is CASSQGSQGGSPLHF.

The rearrangement joins TRBV27 to TRBJ1-5; TRBD1 matches at 8 bases. The CDR3 is made up of 15 amino acids. V shed 6 bases and J 3 bases; nucleotides not matched to a gene: 7. Germline V gene lookup returns CDR1 MNHEY and CDR2 SMNVEV (reference sequence). CDR3 DNA: TGTGCCAGCAGCCTCACAGGGGGACTCAATCAGCCCCAGCATTTT. It translates to CASSLTGGLNQPQHF.

Only one count was recorded for this clone. The rearrangement joins TRBV2 to TRBJ2-3, with TRBD2 matching over 13 bases. Trimming took 0 bases from V and 6 from J; bases not matched to a gene: 15. CDR1 SNHLY and CDR2 FYNNEI come from the germline V gene. This CDR3 region has 20 residues. This CDR3 is CASSEALTDWTSGGEDTQYF. The CDR3 bases are TGTGCCAGCAGTGAAGCGTTGACCGATTGGACTAGCGGGGGAGAGGATACGCAGTATTTT.

Of note for this clone: This sample includes further DNA sequences coding for the same CDR3. V and J are TRBV5-1 and TRBJ2-5; D not certain. Germline CDR1 SGHRS, CDR2 YFSETQ. Trimming cost V 3 bases and J 2 bases, with 8 bases left between them. The CDR3 length is 13 residues. CDR3 bases: TGCGCCAGCAGCTCGGCGGCACAAGAGACCCAGTACTTC. Translated: CASSSAAQETQYF.

The gene calls are TRBV21-1 and TRBJ2-3; the listed D gene, TRBD2, was not tested against the DNA. TRBV21-1 is labeled a pseudogene. The CDR3 extends over 18 amino acids. The DNA for the CDR3 is TGTGCCAGCAGCAAAGTCCTCCACTCCCGGGAGGGCACAGATACGCAGTATTTT. Translation: CASSKVLHSREGTDTQYF.

In nucleotides, the CDR3 is TGTGCCAGCAGCTACAACAGGGGCCCTAGCTCCTACGAGCAGTACTTC. Encoded protein: CASSYNRGPSSYEQYF. V and J are TRBV7-8 and TRBJ2-7, with 7 bases fitting TRBD1. Germline lookup yields CDR1 SGHVS and CDR2 FQNEAQ. This CDR3 spans 16 amino acids. V shed 4 bases and J 0 bases; nucleotides not matched to a gene: 9.

This clone has only a few counts. The chain links TRBV9 to TRBJ2-1, with TRBD1 identical over 9 bases. From germline, CDR1 is SGDLS and CDR2 YYNGEE. The CDR3 covers 15 residues. V gave up 4 bases and J gave up 4 bases; unmatched junction bases: 6. CDR3 residues: CASSPGTGSYNEQFF. The DNA for the CDR3 is TGTGCCAGCAGCCCAGGGACAGGGTCATACAATGAGCAGTTCTTC.

The V call is TRBV6-1, the J call TRBJ1-1; 7 nucleotides line up with TRBD1. CDR3 length: 14 residues. The germline V gene has CDR1 MNHNS and CDR2 SASEGT. Germline trimming cut 6 bases from V and 3 bases from J; bases unmatched to any gene: 7. The CDR3 spells CASRRPTGDTEAFF. The CDR3, as DNA: TGTGCCAGCAGGCGCCCAACAGGGGACACTGAAGCTTTCTTT.

V and J are TRBV12-5 and TRBJ1-6; D is perhaps TRBD1 (6 bases). CDR3 size: 18 residues. Germline-derived CDR1 and CDR2 are LGHNT and FRNRAP. V was pared by 0 bases and J by 1 base, with 13 bases between. The CDR3 bases are TGTGCTAGTGGTTTGGTACTAGGCAGGGGATCCTATAATTCACCCCTCCACTTT. It is translated as CASGLVLGRGSYNSPLHF.